The 14 T cell receptor beta chains reported below all come from one sample, sequenced in a study of PD-1 blockade in mismatch repair-deficient tumors. Measured with immunoSEQ multiplex PCR; TCRdb has only the in-frame clones, and not every one. The sample consists of roughly 120,000 clones, around nine tenths of them appearing once. The sample here was peripheral blood, taken 70 to 72 weeks after starting pembrolizumab. The receptors here all came from an adult with mismatch repair-deficient cancer.

This CDR3 is CASSQMGGSYEQYF. The CDR3 coding sequence is TGTGCCAGTAGTCAAATGGGGGGCAGCTACGAGCAGTACTTC. The rearrangement uses TRBV19 and TRBJ2-7, with D perhaps being TRBD1 or TRBD2 (6 bases each). CDR1 and CDR2 (germline): LNHDA, SQIVND (reference sequence). The V end lost 5 bases, the J end lost 3 bases, and 14 bases lay between the germline ends. The CDR3 is 14 amino acids.

The chain couples TRBV29-1 to TRBJ2-2, with TRBD1 as a possible D gene (6 bases). The CDR3 extends over 14 amino acids. Trimming removed 3 bases from V and 5 bases from J, with 13 bases in between. The germline V gene has CDR1 SQVTM and CDR2 ANQGSEA. The CDR3 DNA is TGCAGCGTTGATGTACAGGGCAGTACCGGGGAGCTGTTTTTT. It yields the protein CSVDVQGSTGELFF.

V is TRBV28 and J is TRBJ1-1; a weak D match, TRBD1 (5 bases). The CDR3 runs 13 residues. Per germline, CDR1 MDHEN and CDR2 SYDVKM. Between the trimmed V and J ends, which lost 2 bases and 3 bases, there was a span of 7 bases. The CDR3 DNA reads TGTGCCAGCAGTTTAGCAGGGTACACTGAAGCTTTCTTT. This gives the protein CASSLAGYTEAFF. The full variable domain, with the rest looked up from reference TRBV28 and TRBJ1-1, is DVKVTQSSRYLVKRTGEKVFLECVQDMDHENMFWYRQDPGLGLRLIYFSYDVKMKEKGDIPEGYSVSREKKERFSLILESASTNQTSMYLCASSLAGYTEAFFGQGTRLTVV.

This sequence joins TRBV11-2 and TRBJ2-7; D is unresolved. Looked up from germline, CDR1 is SGHAT and CDR2 is FQNNGV. The CDR3 has 16 amino acids. V lost 2 bases to trimming and J lost 6 bases, with 20 bases between them. CDR3 DNA sequence: TGTGCCAGCAGCTTAAACCCACCCGACTGGGTACGCGAGCAGTACTTC. It translates to CASSLNPPDWVREQYF.

The CDR3 loop reads CASSGDRESLEGYTF. The CDR3 DNA reads as TGTGCCAGCAGCGGAGACAGGGAGTCGCTTGAAGGCTACACCTTC. The chain links TRBV5-4 to TRBJ1-2; TRBD1 matches 7 bases. Germline trimming cut 4 bases from V and 8 bases from J; bases unmatched to any gene: 14. This CDR3 contains 15 residues. CDR1 is SGHNT, CDR2 YYREEE, per germline (reference sequence).

This chain links TRBV4-3 with TRBJ2-1; D tentatively reads TRBD1 or TRBD2 (5 bases each). The V and J ends lost 0 bases and 0 bases respectively, with 9 bases between them. CDR1 is LGHNA and CDR2 is YSLEER in the germline V gene. The CDR3 spans 16 residues. The CDR3 reads CASSQDAGSSYNEQFF. The CDR3 DNA follows: TGCGCCAGCAGCCAAGACGCAGGGAGCTCCTACAATGAGCAGTTCTTC.

The V gene is TRBV6-1, the J gene TRBJ1-5; D unresolved. V lost 1 base and J lost 4, with 11 bases in between. Germline V gene data show CDR1 as MNHNS and CDR2 as SASEGT. CDR3 size: 15 residues. This chain's CDR3 is CASSEGGRGNQPQHF. The CDR3 bases are TGTGCCAGCAGTGAAGGAGGGCGAGGGAATCAGCCCCAGCATTTT.

Regarding this clone: This same CDR3 is encoded by further DNA sequences in the sample. The V gene is TRBV27, the J gene TRBJ2-7, with TRBD1 identical over 7 bases. V was clipped by 5 bases and J by 2 bases; unmatched bases: 3. Germline assignment: CDR1 MNHEY and CDR2 SMNVEV (reference sequence). There are 13 residues in the CDR3. CDR3 sequence reads: CASSPGTAYEQYF. As DNA, the CDR3 is TGTGCCAGCAGTCCCGGGACAGCCTACGAGCAGTACTTC.

The V gene is TRBV7-2, the J gene TRBJ1-2; D gene ambiguous. This CDR3 comprises 15 residues. V shed 5 bases and J shed 8 bases, with 21 bases lying between them. CDR1 and CDR2 from the germline V gene are SGHTA and FQGNSA. CDR3 residues: CASSKAQAPAGGYTF. CDR3 nucleotide sequence: TGTGCCAGCAGCAAAGCCCAGGCTCCCGCGGGGGGCTACACCTTC.

The chain has TRBV4-3 and TRBJ2-3; no clear D. Germline CDR1 LGHNA, CDR2 YSLEER. This CDR3 contains 15 residues. V lost 0 bases to trimming and J lost 4 bases, with 11 bases between them. The CDR3 DNA follows: TGCGCCAGCAGCCAAGACTCCCTAGAAGCAGATACGCAGTATTTT. It codes for CASSQDSLEADTQYF.

V gene TRBV6-1 combines with J gene TRBJ2-3, with 9 positions matching TRBD1. V lost 6 bases and J lost 4; bases outside the gene matches: 5. The CDR3 contains 14 residues. The germline gives CDR1 MNHNS, CDR2 SASEGT. The CDR3 protein is CASRPTGGADTQYF. CDR3 DNA sequence: TGTGCCAGCAGGCCGACAGGGGGGGCAGATACGCAGTATTTT.

V is TRBV6-6 and J is TRBJ2-7; D is ambiguous. CDR1 is MNHNY, CDR2 SVGAGI, per germline (reference sequence). This CDR3 region has 15 residues. V was pared by 3 bases and J by 1 base, with 13 bases between. DNA for the CDR3: TGTGCCAGCAGTTATTATTACGACAAGTCCTACGAGCAGTACTTC. Translated: CASSYYYDKSYEQYF.

This chain connects TRBV4-2 to TRBJ2-1; D call uncertain. Germline V gene lookup returns CDR1 LGHNA and CDR2 YNFKEQ. The V gene lost 4 bases and the J gene lost 8 bases, with 12 bases spanning the gap. The CDR3 extends over 13 amino acids. DNA of the CDR3: TGTGCCAGCAGCCCCTCGGTTGGGGATGAGCAGTTCTTC. It yields the protein CASSPSVGDEQFF.

The chain joins TRBV9 to TRBJ2-3, with D tentatively TRBD2 (5 bases). The CDR3 consists of 16 residues. V dropped 0 bases and J dropped 7 bases, with 18 bases sitting between them. CDR1 is SGDLS, CDR2 YYNGEE, per germline. This CDR3 reads CASSVGWYPTGNTQYF. CDR3 sequence (DNA): TGTGCCAGCAGCGTAGGATGGTACCCAACGGGAAATACGCAGTATTTT.